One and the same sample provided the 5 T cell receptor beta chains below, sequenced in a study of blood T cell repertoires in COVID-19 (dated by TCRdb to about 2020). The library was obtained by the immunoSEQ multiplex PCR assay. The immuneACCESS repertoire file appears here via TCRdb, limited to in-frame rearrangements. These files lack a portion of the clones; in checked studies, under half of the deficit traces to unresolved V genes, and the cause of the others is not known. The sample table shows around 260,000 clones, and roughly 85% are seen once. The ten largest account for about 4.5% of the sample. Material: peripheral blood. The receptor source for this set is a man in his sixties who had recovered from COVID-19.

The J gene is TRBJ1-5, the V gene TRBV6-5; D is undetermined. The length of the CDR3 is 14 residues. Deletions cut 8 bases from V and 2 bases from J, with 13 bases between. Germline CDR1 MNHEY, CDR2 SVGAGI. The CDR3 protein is CASAAPAGNQPQHF. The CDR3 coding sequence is TGTGCCAGCGCGGCCCCGGCAGGCAATCAGCCCCAGCATTTT.

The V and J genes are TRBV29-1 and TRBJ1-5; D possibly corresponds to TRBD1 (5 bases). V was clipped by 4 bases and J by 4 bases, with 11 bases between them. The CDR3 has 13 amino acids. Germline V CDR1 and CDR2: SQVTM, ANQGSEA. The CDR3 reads CSVATGGNQPQHF. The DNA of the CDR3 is TGCAGCGTTGCCACGGGGGGTAATCAGCCCCAGCATTTT.

The CDR3 coding sequence is TGTGCCAGCAGCTTAGTAGCTACAGGGGTTGGAAGCAATCAGCCCCAGCATTTT. Its translation is CASSLVATGVGSNQPQHF. The V and J genes are TRBV7-6 and TRBJ1-5; 7 bases are a match to TRBD1. Germline lookup yields CDR1 SGHVS and CDR2 FNYEAQ. The length of the CDR3 is 18 residues. The ends lost 1 base at V and 1 base at J; junction bases unmatched: 10.

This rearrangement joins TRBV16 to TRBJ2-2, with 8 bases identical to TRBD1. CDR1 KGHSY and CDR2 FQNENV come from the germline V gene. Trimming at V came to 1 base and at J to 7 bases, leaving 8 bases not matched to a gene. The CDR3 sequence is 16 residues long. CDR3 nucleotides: TGTGCCAGCAGCCAATTGTGGCAGGGGGCCGGCGGGGAGCTGTTTTTT. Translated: CASSQLWQGAGGELFF.

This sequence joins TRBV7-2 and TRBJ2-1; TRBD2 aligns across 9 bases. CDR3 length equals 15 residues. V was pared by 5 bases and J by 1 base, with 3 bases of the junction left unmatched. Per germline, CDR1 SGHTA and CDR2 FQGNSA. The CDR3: CASSLSGGSYNEQFF. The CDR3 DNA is TGTGCCAGCAGCCTTAGCGGGGGATCCTACAATGAGCAGTTCTTC.